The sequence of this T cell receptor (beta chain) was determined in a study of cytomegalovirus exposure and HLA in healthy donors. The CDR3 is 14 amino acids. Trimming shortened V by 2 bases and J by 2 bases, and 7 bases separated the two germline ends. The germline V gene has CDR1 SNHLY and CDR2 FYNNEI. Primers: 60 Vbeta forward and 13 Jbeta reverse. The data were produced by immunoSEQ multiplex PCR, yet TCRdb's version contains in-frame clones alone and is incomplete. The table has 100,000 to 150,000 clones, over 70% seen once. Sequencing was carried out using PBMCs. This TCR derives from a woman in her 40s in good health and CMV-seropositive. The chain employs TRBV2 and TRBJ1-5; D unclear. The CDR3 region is CASSEREGNQPQHF. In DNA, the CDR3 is TGTGCCAGCAGTGAACGGGAGGGCAATCAGCCCCAGCATTTT.